This is a list of T cell receptor beta chains from one sample in a study of T cells in Graves' hyperthyroidism and ophthalmopathy. TCRdb ran MiXCR on the multiplex PCR reads and lists one entry per CDR3 protein. The sample gives roughly 700,000 distinct CDR3 sequences, 11% to 15% of which show up once; roughly a tenth is in the top ten. Input material: blood. The receptors derive from a woman aged 18 to 35 with Graves' hyperthyroidism. Each CDR3 is given with its conserved first and last residue. A D gene is named only where the DNA matches it firmly. Not every row has a clone size; where given, it reads once, few, many or a size class.

abundance	j_gene	v_gene	d_gene	CDR3aa	CDR3nt
many	TRBJ2-3	TRBV13	NA	CASSLGEGADTQYF	TGTGCCAGCAGTCTTGGGGAAGGTGCAGATACGCAGTATTTT
NA	TRBJ2-5	TRBV11-2	TRBD2	CASSLGGLGEGETQYF	TGTGCCAGCAGCTTAGGGGGACTAGGGGAGGGAGAGACCCAGTACTTC
many	TRBJ2-3	TRBV7-9	NA	CASSLLNRGLTSTDTQYF	TGTGCCAGCAGCTTACTAAACCGGGGACTCACTAGCACAGATACGCAGTATTTT
NA	TRBJ2-7	TRBV19	NA	CASSTTDERYF	TGTGCCAGTAGCACGACAGACGAGCGGTACTTC
many	TRBJ2-7	TRBV7-9	NA	CASSSRRGPDYEQYF	TGTGCCAGCAGCTCCCGCAGAGGACCAGACTACGAGCAGTACTTC
many	TRBJ1-5	TRBV5-5	NA	CASSSSPDGYSNQPQHF	TGTGCCAGCAGCTCCTCTCCGGACGGATATAGCAATCAGCCCCAGCATTTT
many	TRBJ1-1	TRBV20-1	NA	CSAGREFMNTEAFF	TGCAGTGCCGGCAGGGAGTTTATGAACACTGAAGCTTTCTTT
many	TRBJ2-1	TRBV30	NA	CAWTGYNEQFF	TGTGCCTGGACAGGTTACAATGAGCAGTTCTTC
NA	TRBJ2-2	TRBV20-1	TRBD2	CSARGLAGGPSGELFF	TGCAGTGCTAGGGGACTAGCGGGAGGGCCGAGCGGGGAGCTGTTTTTT
many	TRBJ1-2	TRBV12-3/TRBV12-4	NA	CASRSDGAPTQANYGYTF	TGTGCCAGCAGATCTGATGGGGCACCAACCCAAGCTAACTATGGCTACACCTTC
many	TRBJ2-2	TRBV29-1	TRBD1	CSVEDGTGALPGELFF	TGCAGCGTTGAAGATGGGACAGGGGCACTCCCCGGGGAGCTGTTTTTT
many	TRBJ2-1	TRBV28	TRBD2	CASTWTSGDYNEQFF	TGTGCCAGCACCTGGACTAGCGGGGACTACAATGAGCAGTTCTTC
many	TRBJ2-7	TRBV12-3/TRBV12-4	TRBD1	CASSEGATAEQYF	TGTGCCAGCTCTGAGGGGGCCACGGCCGAGCAGTACTTC
many	TRBJ1-1	TRBV2	TRBD1	CASRPGQVEAFF	TGTGCCAGCAGGCCGGGACAGGTCGAAGCTTTCTTT
NA	TRBJ1-2	TRBV5-1	NA	CASSLGDSPPNYGYTF	TGCGCCAGCAGCTTAGGAGACAGTCCTCCTAACTATGGCTACACCTTC
NA	TRBJ2-5	TRBV4-3	TRBD2	CASSQDVYTGGSLETQYF	TGCGCCAGCAGCCAAGATGTTTACACTGGCGGGAGTTTGGAGACCCAGTACTTC
NA	TRBJ2-5	TRBV5-6	NA	CASSFLVFSGGETQYF	TGTGCCAGCAGCTTTCTGGTTTTCTCAGGAGGAGAGACCCAGTACTTC
few	TRBJ1-5	TRBV30	TRBD1	CAWSRDRGNQPQHF	TGTGCCTGGAGCCGGGACAGGGGCAATCAGCCCCAGCATTTT
few	TRBJ1-1	TRBV9	TRBD1	CASSAPGQGKIGTEAFF	TGTGCCAGCAGCGCCCCGGGACAGGGTAAGATCGGCACTGAAGCTTTCTTT
many	TRBJ2-1	TRBV28	TRBD2	CASGTSGTNEQFF	TGTGCCAGCGGGACTAGCGGGACAAATGAGCAGTTCTTC
many	TRBJ2-1	TRBV7-8	NA	CASSPGILSNEQFF	TGTGCCAGCAGCCCCGGGATACTAAGCAATGAGCAGTTCTTC
many	TRBJ2-5	TRBV11-2	NA	CASRILPSETQYF	TGTGCCAGCAGGATTCTCCCCTCGGAGACCCAGTACTTC
many	TRBJ2-5	TRBV3-1	NA	CASSQEGSGRHNF	TGTGCCAGCAGCCAAGAAGGCTCGGGACGTCACAACTTC
many	TRBJ1-4	TRBV4-1	NA	CASSQVPREGEKLFF	TGCGCCAGCAGCCAAGTCCCCAGGGAGGGAGAAAAACTGTTTTTT
many	TRBJ2-7	TRBV12-3/TRBV12-4	NA	CASSLSRAMHSYEQYF	TGTGCCAGCAGTTTGAGCCGGGCCATGCACTCCTACGAGCAGTACTTC
many	TRBJ1-3	TRBV5-1	NA	CASSFGFSGNTIYF	TGCGCCAGCAGCTTTGGGTTCTCTGGAAACACCATATATTTT
NA	TRBJ2-1	TRBV19	TRBD2	CASSEVGRVQTEQFF	TGTGCCAGTAGTGAGGTGGGGAGGGTACAGACTGAGCAGTTCTTC
many	TRBJ2-3	TRBV2	NA	CASMWGVTDTQYF	TGTGCCAGCATGTGGGGGGTTACAGATACGCAGTATTTT
many	TRBJ1-4	TRBV6-1	NA	CASSYGSNEKLFF	TGTGCCAGCAGTTACGGTTCCAATGAAAAACTGTTTTTT
NA	TRBJ1-2	TRBV4-3	TRBD1	CASSQRQGASGYTF	TGCGCCAGCAGCCAAAGACAGGGGGCAAGCGGCTACACCTTC
NA	TRBJ2-1	TRBV30	NA	CAWSVNIGSFSLYNEQFF	TGTGCCTGGAGTGTTAATATAGGGTCCTTCAGCCTGTACAATGAGCAGTTCTTC
many	TRBJ1-5	TRBV12-3/TRBV12-4	NA	CASSIGGGGSQPQHF	TGTGCCAGTTCGATCGGCGGGGGGGGATCTCAGCCCCAGCATTTT
NA	TRBJ1-2	TRBV28	NA	CASSLPGKGYTF	TGTGCCAGCAGCCTCCCGGGGAAGGGCTACACCTTC
few	TRBJ2-1	TRBV9	TRBD2	CASSPGGGLEGSEQFF	TGTGCCAGCAGCCCAGGCGGGGGACTAGAAGGGAGTGAGCAGTTCTTC
NA	TRBJ1-5	TRBV20-1	NA	CSAREPYRHDQPQHF	TGCAGTGCTAGAGAGCCTTATAGACACGATCAGCCCCAGCATTTT
NA	TRBJ2-2	TRBV2	NA	CASTGGVGTGELFF	TGTGCCAGCACGGGGGGCGTGGGCACCGGGGAGCTGTTTTTT
few	TRBJ2-5	TRBV2	NA	CASSPYNQETQYF	TGTGCCAGCAGTCCGTACAACCAAGAGACCCAGTACTTC
NA	TRBJ1-1	TRBV4-1	NA	CASSQDFRVLSEAFF	TGCGCCAGCAGCCAAGATTTTCGGGTACTGTCTGAAGCTTTCTTT
many	TRBJ2-1	TRBV7-3	NA	CASSSTGRDYNEQFF	TGTGCCAGCAGCTCCACGGGCCGGGACTACAATGAGCAGTTCTTC
many	TRBJ2-1	TRBV11-2	TRBD2	CASSSQAGGYNEQFF	TGTGCCAGCAGCTCTCAAGCGGGAGGGTACAATGAGCAGTTCTTC
many	TRBJ2-2	TRBV30	TRBD1	CAWSGQGATGELFF	TGTGCCTGGAGTGGACAGGGGGCGACCGGGGAGCTGTTTTTT
many	TRBJ2-2	TRBV5-6	TRBD2	CASSYGTSSSGELFF	TGTGCCAGCAGCTACGGGACTAGCTCTTCCGGGGAGCTGTTTTTT
NA	TRBJ1-2	TRBV7-9	TRBD1	CASSPRPGQGAGYGYAF	TGTGCCAGCAGCCCGAGACCGGGACAGGGGGCCGGCTATGGCTACGCCTTC
NA	TRBJ1-3	TRBV7-8	NA	CASSLTDASGNTIYF	TGTGCCAGCAGCTTGACAGACGCCTCTGGAAACACCATATATTTT
NA	TRBJ2-1	TRBV7-9	TRBD1	CASSLQSLSGTVFDEQFF	TGTGCCAGCAGCTTACAGTCTCTTTCCGGGACAGTTTTCGATGAGCAGTTCTTC
few	TRBJ2-3	TRBV19	TRBD1	CASSNRDRLTDTQYF	TGTGCCAGTAGCAACCGGGACAGGTTAACAGATACGCAGTATTTT
NA	TRBJ2-7	TRBV20-1	NA	CSARVIGEIHEQYF	TGCAGTGCTAGAGTTATAGGGGAAATCCACGAGCAGTACTTC
many	TRBJ2-1	TRBV28	TRBD2	CASSFPSGWGREAYNEQFF	TGTGCCAGCAGTTTCCCCTCGGGTTGGGGGCGGGAGGCGTACAATGAGCAGTTCTTC
NA	TRBJ1-5	TRBV30	TRBD1	CAWSKGQFSNQPQHF	TGTGCCTGGAGTAAGGGACAGTTTAGCAATCAGCCCCAGCATTTT
NA	TRBJ1-1	TRBV5-4	NA	CASSLWPRPEAFF	TGTGCCAGCAGCTTGTGGCCCCGCCCTGAAGCTTTCTTT
many	TRBJ2-1	TRBV7-9	NA	CASSPPLSKPLSSYNEQFF	TGTGCCAGCAGCCCCCCCTTATCGAAACCACTGAGCTCCTACAATGAGCAGTTCTTC
NA	TRBJ2-5	TRBV3-1	TRBD2	CASRVAGGFPETQYF	TGTGCCAGCAGGGTCGCGGGAGGGTTTCCGGAGACCCAGTACTTC
NA	TRBJ2-5	TRBV6-4	NA	CASSYSKQLSRWETQYF	TGTGCCAGCAGTTACTCAAAACAGCTTTCAAGATGGGAGACCCAGTACTTC
NA	TRBJ2-7	TRBV14	NA	CASSRQSGSAYEQYF	TGTGCCAGCAGCCGTCAAAGCGGGTCGGCCTACGAGCAGTACTTC
few	TRBJ2-7	TRBV20-1	TRBD2	CSAAGGGSSSYEQYF	TGCAGTGCCGCGGGGGGCGGGTCAAGCTCCTACGAGCAGTACTTC
many	TRBJ2-3	TRBV24-1	NA	CATSDSRIFPDTQYF	TGTGCCACCAGTGATTCCCGGATATTCCCAGATACGCAGTATTTT
few	TRBJ2-1	TRBV29-1	TRBD2	CSVEEGSGRAPYNEQFF	TGCAGCGTTGAAGAGGGGAGCGGGAGGGCCCCCTACAATGAGCAGTTCTTC
many	TRBJ1-5	TRBV5-5	TRBD1	CASSHGQVNQPQHF	TGTGCCAGCAGCCACGGACAGGTCAATCAGCCCCAGCATTTT
NA	TRBJ2-3	TRBV27	TRBD2	CASSFSRIAGTDTQYF	TGTGCCAGCAGTTTTAGTAGAATAGCGGGGACAGATACGCAGTATTTT
NA	TRBJ2-7	TRBV6-1	NA	CASSPQDTRRHEQYF	TGTGCCAGCAGTCCACAGGACACCCGACGGCACGAGCAGTACTTC